A single sample gave rise to the 13 T cell receptor beta chains below, sequenced in a study of cytomegalovirus exposure and HLA in healthy donors. Amplification used 60 Vbeta primers and 13 Jbeta primers. TCRdb's copy holds only in-frame clones and misses some; the assay was immunoSEQ multiplex PCR. The sample data list under 85,000 clones. The sequenced sample consisted of PBMCs. These receptors all come from a boy younger than 18 in good health and CMV-seronegative.

V and J are TRBV11-2 and TRBJ2-7, with 7 bases lining up with TRBD2. The CDR3 is 15 amino acids. Unmatched junction bases numbered 9, after V lost 0 bases and J lost 7 bases. Germline V gene data show CDR1 as SGHAT and CDR2 as FQNNGV. The CDR3 DNA reads TGTGCCAGCAGCTTAGAACCTCTCGTTAGCGGGGAGCAGTACTTC. It codes for CASSLEPLVSGEQYF.

The rearrangement links TRBV30 to TRBJ1-2; D perhaps matches TRBD1 (5 bases). V dropped 5 bases and J dropped 8 bases, with 15 bases sitting between them. Germline V gene lookup returns CDR1 GTSNPN and CDR2 SVGIG (reference sequence). The CDR3 spans 12 residues. CDR3 sequence: CAWGWQGSGYTF. The DNA of the CDR3 is TGTGCCTGGGGGTGGCAGGGTAGCGGCTACACCTTC.

This rearrangement joins TRBV15 to TRBJ1-3; perhaps TRBD1 as D (5 bases). This CDR3 spans 16 amino acids. Trimming stripped 5 bases from V and 4 bases from J, with 18 bases between. Germline V gene lookup returns CDR1 LNHNV and CDR2 YYDKDF (reference sequence). CDR3 region: CATSPSSATGGNTIYF. Written as DNA, the CDR3 is TGTGCCACCAGCCCGTCCTCCGCTACAGGCGGAAACACCATATATTTT.

V and J are TRBV6-5 and TRBJ1-6, with 10 nucleotides matching TRBD1. This CDR3 region has 13 residues. CDR1 is MNHEY and CDR2 is SVGAGI in the germline V gene. After removal of 6 bases from V and 7 bases from J, the junction contained 0 bases not matched to a gene. The chain's CDR3 is CASRGQGNSPLHF. The CDR3 DNA reads TGTGCCAGCAGGGGACAGGGGAATTCACCCCTCCACTTT.

The chain links TRBV7-8 to TRBJ1-1, with D possibly being TRBD1 (5 bases). The CDR3 is 13 residues long. Trimming took off 5 bases at V and 4 bases at J, with 11 bases between the two ends. CDR1 SGHVS and CDR2 FQNEAQ come from the germline V gene. The DNA for the CDR3 is TGTGCCAGCAGCCGCGGGGGAATCACTGAAGCTTTCTTT. It is translated as CASSRGGITEAFF.

The gene calls are TRBV7-9 and TRBJ2-1; 7 bases map to TRBD2. The CDR3 sequence is 16 residues long. The germline gives CDR1 SEHNR, CDR2 FQNEAQ (reference sequence). Germline trimming cut 10 bases from V and 1 base from J; bases unmatched to any gene: 13. The CDR3 reads CATTRRAGVSYNEQFF. The CDR3 nucleotides read TGTGCCACGACCCGGCGGGCGGGGGTATCCTACAATGAGCAGTTCTTC.

V usage is TRBV7-9 and J usage is TRBJ1-1; 10 bases fit TRBD1. The CDR3 has 14 residues. In germline, CDR1 is SEHNR, CDR2 FQNEAQ (reference sequence). Germline trimming cut 5 bases from V and 4 bases from J; bases unmatched to any gene: 4. This CDR3 is CASSLDRGGTEAFF. DNA for the CDR3: TGTGCCAGCAGCCTGGACAGGGGGGGCACTGAAGCTTTCTTT.

The rearrangement joins TRBV19 to TRBJ1-2; the D gene is possibly TRBD1 (5 bases). V was cut by 2 bases and J by 6 bases, with 19 bases left in between. Germline lookup yields CDR1 LNHDA and CDR2 SQIVND (reference sequence). CDR3 length: 16 residues. CDR3 sequence: CASSIIPGGGVDGYTF. CDR3 sequence (DNA): TGTGCCAGTAGTATAATCCCCGGCGGGGGGGTGGATGGCTACACCTTC.

The chain uses TRBV5-1 and TRBJ1-2, with 8 bases identical to TRBD1. V was clipped by 3 bases and J by 6 bases; unmatched bases: 4. Per germline, CDR1 SGHRS and CDR2 YFSETQ. The CDR3 covers 13 residues. The CDR3 bases are TGCGCCAGCAGCTCACAGGGGGACAATGGCTACACCTTC. It is translated as CASSSQGDNGYTF.

The chain employs TRBV19 and TRBJ1-2; no definite D call. CDR3 length: 13 residues. With 7 bases removed from V and 4 bases from J, the gap between germline ends came to 13 bases. Looked up from germline, CDR1 is LNHDA and CDR2 is SQIVND (reference sequence). CDR3 in amino acids: CASTGRAGYGYTF. The CDR3 DNA is TGTGCCAGTACTGGACGCGCGGGCTATGGCTACACCTTC.

The rearrangement uses TRBV5-6 and TRBJ2-1, with no clear D. CDR1 is SGHDT, CDR2 YYEEEE, per germline. Trimming removed 2 bases at V and 7 bases at J, with 25 bases between. This CDR3 spans 18 amino acids. The DNA of the CDR3 is TGTGCCAGCAGCTTATCTTATCTCGGGTTAGCCGAGAGGAATGAGCAGTTCTTC. This sequence encodes CASSLSYLGLAERNEQFF.

The J gene is TRBJ2-2, the V gene TRBV5-1; weak D call: TRBD1 (6 bases). In germline, CDR1 is SGHRS, CDR2 YFSETQ. The CDR3 is 16 residues long. Trimming cost V 2 bases and J 0 bases, with 11 bases left between them. The CDR3 sequence: CASSFNGGANTGELFF. CDR3 bases: TGCGCCAGCAGCTTCAATGGGGGCGCGAACACCGGGGAGCTGTTTTTT.

The chain employs TRBV9 and TRBJ2-7, with TRBD2 identical over 7 bases. CDR1 is SGDLS, CDR2 YYNGEE, per germline. V was clipped by 0 bases and J by 5 bases; unmatched bases: 5. This CDR3 has 14 residues. CDR3 in amino acids: CASSVGAGEDEQYF. CDR3 nucleotides: TGTGCCAGCAGCGTAGGGGCGGGAGAGGACGAGCAGTACTTC. The whole variable domain, remainder taken from reference TRBV9 and TRBJ2-7, is DSGVTQTPKHLITATGQRVTLRCSPRSGDLSVYWYQQSLDQGLQFLIQYYNGEERAKGNILERFSAQQFPDLHSELNLSSLELGDSALYFCASSVGAGEDEQYFGPGTRLTVT.